This section outlines one T cell receptor (beta chain) sequence together with its context. The antigen remains undetermined. Mismatch with germline at one junction end may stem from a read error. A sample-barcoded 5' primer and a J-beta primer mix were used in a second PCR of roughly 7 to 11 cycles. Each of the cDNA molecules was tagged by a template-switch adaptor with 12 random nucleotides. A single record per CDR3 protein comes from TCRdb applying MiXCR to the 5' RACE reads. The data contain over 1.5 million distinct CDR3 sequences, 49% of them singletons. This CDR3 spans 14 amino acids. The entry originates in a study of blood T cells in healthy people across ages. Study observations and caveats: TCR beta diversity tracked closely with naive T cell percentage.

The receptor was isolated from a woman aged 40 to 50 in good health. V usage is TRBV12-3 or TRBV12-4 and J usage is TRBJ2-5; 10 nucleotides agree with TRBD1. Near its end, the DNA agrees better with TRBJ2-7, so the J call may be wrong. Sample: blood. CDR3 nucleotides: TGTGTCAGCACCAAAGGGACAGGGGCTGGCGAGCAGTACTTC. Protein product: CVSTKGTGAGEQYF.